What follows is one T cell receptor (beta chain) and its context. The data were obtained in a study of shared clonotypes between healthy human individuals. Only in-frame clones appear in the TCRdb table, and some are missing; sequencing was by immunoSEQ multiplex PCR. The data contain some 1 million clones, roughly 70% of them singletons. The ends were cut back, 4 bases at V and 6 bases at J, with 9 bases in the middle. The CDR3 is 13 amino acids. Germline V gene lookup returns CDR1 MDHEN and CDR2 SYDVKM. Sample: memory CD4+ T cells sorted from blood. The subset here: CD45RA-negative fraction. The chain recombines TRBV28 with TRBJ2-2; D call uncertain. This clonotype was obtained from a man between 18 and 29 years old in good health. In DNA, the CDR3 is TGTGCCAGCAGTTCCCTCTTGTCCGGGGAGCTGTTTTTT. Residues: CASSSLLSGELFF.